This T cell receptor beta chain was identified during a study of blood T cells in healthy people across ages. Study context: With template switching, about one barcoded beta molecule was captured per two T cells.

Together with a sample-barcoded 5' primer, a J-beta primer mix was included in a second PCR lasting roughly 6 to 12 cycles. A 12-random-nucleotide template-switch adaptor tagged each cDNA molecule. TCRdb reprocessed the 5' RACE reads with MiXCR, giving one entry per CDR3 protein. Here the sample spans around 1.5 million distinct CDR3 sequences, roughly 32% being singletons. The study isolated at least 6.5 million PBMCs from each sample. The V gene lost 1 base and the J gene lost 9 bases, with 13 bases spanning the gap. The germline CDR1 and CDR2 sequences are SEHNR and FQNEAQ (reference sequence). The CDR3 length is 14 residues. With respect to this clonotype: The antigen is unknown.

The study, taken as a whole, reports: Naive T cell percentage strongly correlated with TCR beta diversity.

The TCR sequence derives from a woman aged 25 to 39 in good health. The sample comprised blood. The chain links TRBV7-9 to TRBJ2-1; D possibly corresponds to TRBD2 (6 bases). The CDR3 sequence: CASSLEVVGGEQFF. Written as DNA, the CDR3 is TGTGCCAGCAGCTTAGAGGTCGTGGGGGGTGAGCAGTTCTTC.